Described below is a single T cell receptor beta chain sequence and its context. The source of the sample is a study of blood T cell repertoires in COVID-19. Study-wide background: Material from acute and convalescent COVID-19 was sourced from the United States, Italy and Spain. The analysed material was cDNA or gDNA that came from T cells, B-cell-depleted T cells, or PBMCs.

Germline V gene sequence: CDR1 SGHDT, CDR2 YYEEEE. This CDR3 has 15 amino acids. V lost 1 base to trimming and J lost 6 bases, with 13 bases between them. In the authors' methods: Estimation of nucleated cell counts was performed using reference gene primer amplification. Profiled with immunoSEQ multiplex PCR; TCRdb holds only in-frame clones, not every one. V and J calls and clone size come straight from that table; D and trimming were deduced from the DNA. This table holds 200,000 to 300,000 clones, roughly 86% found once. This sequence originates from a woman in her sixties or seventies who had recovered from COVID-19. The source material was peripheral blood. The chain combines TRBV5-6 with TRBJ2-2; weak D call: TRBD1 (5 bases). The CDR3 reads CASSLMTVRAGELFF. The CDR3 nucleotides read TGTGCCAGCAGCTTGATGACAGTCAGGGCCGGGGAGCTGTTTTTT. Combining the CDR3 with reference TRBV5-6 and TRBJ2-2 gives the whole variable domain DAGVTQSPTHLIKTRGQQVTLRCSPKSGHDTVSWYQQALGQGPQFIFQYYEEEERQRGNFPDRFSGHQFPNYSSELNVNALLLGDSALYLCASSLMTVRAGELFFGEGSRLTVL.